Shown below are 30 T cell receptor beta chains from a single sample sequenced in a study of OX40 agonist ivuxolimab in advanced cancers. The data were produced by immunoSEQ multiplex PCR, yet TCRdb's version contains in-frame clones alone and is incomplete. The sample has tens of thousands of clones; approximately 80% are singletons. The input for sequencing was CD4+ or CD8+ T cells sorted from blood, taken in a trial of the OX40 agonist ivuxolimab. The receptors come from an adult with an advanced solid tumor such as melanoma, head and neck, liver or kidney cancer.

This rearrangement joins TRBV5-5 to TRBJ1-1, with D maybe TRBD1 (5 bases). The CDR3 sequence is 14 residues long. Germline loops: CDR1 SGHKS, CDR2 YYEKEE (reference sequence). V lost 5 bases and J 4 bases, leaving 15 bases between the germline ends. The CDR3 nucleotides are TGTGCCAGCAGACAAAGAACCGGGGGCACTGAAGCTTTCTTT. Translated: CASRQRTGGTEAFF.

The CDR3 DNA reads TGCGCCAGCAGCTTTACAGGGTTCGCTGGAAACACCATATATTTT. It translates to CASSFTGFAGNTIYF. J is TRBJ1-3 and V is TRBV5-1; TRBD1 is a possible D gene (6 bases). Germline V CDR1 and CDR2: SGHRS, YFSETQ. This CDR3 contains 15 residues. Trimming shortened V by 2 bases and J by 2 bases, and 11 bases separated the two germline ends.

The chain joins TRBV6-5 to TRBJ1-1; D is uncertain. CDR1 and CDR2 (germline): MNHEY, SVGAGI. The CDR3 has 13 amino acids. V was clipped by 2 bases and J by 6 bases, with 10 bases between them. The DNA for the CDR3 is TGTGCCAGCAGTTACAATCTTGGCTCTGAAGCTTTCTTT. Protein sequence: CASSYNLGSEAFF.

The chain has TRBV19 and TRBJ2-6, with 9 positions matching TRBD1. The ends lost 7 bases at V and 2 bases at J; junction bases unmatched: 15. CDR3 size: 19 residues. CDR1 LNHDA and CDR2 SQIVND come from the germline V gene (reference sequence). The DNA of the CDR3 is TGTGCCAGTAATCCCCACAGGGGGCGCAATGTAGCTGGGGCCAACGTCCTGACTTTC. It specifies CASNPHRGRNVAGANVLTF.

CDR3 nucleotide sequence: TGCGCCAGCAGTGAAGGCAGGGACTACAATGAGCAGTTCTTC. Translation gives CASSEGRDYNEQFF. The genes are TRBV10-2 and TRBJ2-1; possibly TRBD1 for D (5 bases). Germline V gene lookup returns CDR1 WSHSY and CDR2 SAAADI. V was shortened by 3 bases and J by 3 bases, with 9 bases between the two germline ends. The CDR3 has 14 residues.

This sequence joins TRBV29-1 and TRBJ2-5; TRBD1 aligns across 7 bases. With V trimmed by 3 bases and J by 4 bases, 2 bases remained unmatched. The CDR3 contains 12 residues. The germline V gene has CDR1 SQVTM and CDR2 ANQGSEA. CDR3 protein: CSVERGPETQYF. As DNA, the CDR3 is TGCAGCGTTGAGAGGGGGCCAGAGACCCAGTACTTC.

The chain couples TRBV19 to TRBJ2-6; tentative D call: TRBD1 (5 bases). The length of the CDR3 is 13 residues. V lost 11 bases and J 4 bases, leaving 12 bases between the germline ends. Germline V CDR1 and CDR2: LNHDA, SQIVND (reference sequence). The CDR3 nucleotides read TGTGCCTCCAGGGCTACCGGGGCCAACGTCCTGACTTTC. Translation: CASRATGANVLTF.

The chain recombines TRBV7-2 with TRBJ1-1; the match to TRBD1 covers 7 bases. Germline V lookup: CDR1 SGHTA, CDR2 FQGNSA. The CDR3 loop spans 13 amino acids. With V trimmed by 1 base and J by 10 bases, 6 bases remained unmatched. In DNA, the CDR3 is TGTGCCAGCAGCTTAGAAAGGGCAGGGGGAGCTTTCTTT. Protein product: CASSLERAGGAFF.

This chain joins TRBV7-6 and TRBJ2-1; 8 bases match TRBD2. J lost 9 bases, V lost 4 bases, and 14 bases had no gene match. CDR1 is SGHVS and CDR2 is FNYEAQ in the germline V gene. The CDR3 runs to 16 residues. The CDR3 loop reads CASSSWRGGGPPEQFF. The CDR3 region has the DNA TGTGCCAGCAGCTCCTGGCGGGGCGGGGGGCCACCTGAGCAGTTCTTC. Supplemented by reference TRBV7-6 and TRBJ2-1, the full variable domain reads GAGVSQSPRYKVTKRGQDVALRCDPISGHVSLYWYRQALGQGPEFLTYFNYEAQQDKSGLPNDRFSAERPEGSISTLTIQRTEQRDSAMYRCASSSWRGGGPPEQFFGPGTRLTVL.

The chain links TRBV12-5 to TRBJ1-5; D gene unclear. The germline V gene has CDR1 LGHNT and CDR2 FRNRAP. This CDR3 spans 11 amino acids. V lost 1 base and J lost 11, with 6 bases in between. The CDR3 spells CASGLGRAQHF. DNA of the CDR3: TGTGCTAGTGGTTTGGGCCGAGCCCAGCATTTT.

CDR3 DNA sequence: TGTGCCAGCAGCCCCACGATCCAGGCGAGGACCTTC. This translates into CASSPTIQARTF. V usage is TRBV7-2 and J usage is TRBJ1-2; D is uncertain. Germline V CDR1 and CDR2: SGHTA, FQGNSA. This CDR3 has 12 amino acids. Trimming removed 5 bases at V and 14 bases at J, with 18 bases between. The full variable domain, completed using reference TRBV7-2 and TRBJ1-2, is GAGVSQSPSNKVTEKGKDVELRCDPISGHTALYWYRQSLGQGLEFLIYFQGNSAPDKSGLPSDRFSAERTGGSVSTLTIQRTQQEDSAVYLCASSPTIQARTFGSGTRLTVV.

The chain recombines TRBV6-5 with TRBJ2-1, with D maybe TRBD1 (6 bases). The V gene's germline CDR1 is MNHEY and CDR2 SVGAGI. CDR3 size: 14 residues. The ends were cut back, 3 bases at V and 2 bases at J, with 8 bases in the middle. CDR3 region: CASSYNRAYNEQFF. The CDR3 DNA reads TGTGCCAGCAGTTATAACAGGGCCTACAATGAGCAGTTCTTC.

The V and J genes are TRBV7-2 and TRBJ2-5; D uncertain. The DNA end lines up better with TRBJ2-7; the J call may be wrong. The CDR3 runs to 16 residues. In germline, CDR1 is SGHTA, CDR2 FQGNSA. The CDR3 is CASSLELRTRLGEQYF. The CDR3 DNA follows: TGTGCCAGCAGCTTAGAACTGAGGACCCGATTGGGCGAGCAGTACTTC.

Details on this clone: One end of the junction varies from germline; a read error may be responsible. The chain couples TRBV27 to TRBJ1-1; D may be TRBD1 (6 bases). Germline V CDR1 and CDR2: MNHEY, SMNVEV (reference sequence). This CDR3 region has 15 residues. CDR3 in DNA: TGTGCCAGCAGGCGGTCTCCCCGATGGGACACTGAGTTGGTCTTT. Protein sequence: CASRRSPRWDTELVF.

Sample share makes this clone medium-sized. The chain is built from TRBV7-2 and TRBJ1-6; D unresolved. The ends were cut back, 8 bases at V and 7 bases at J, with 9 bases in the middle. The CDR3 runs 12 residues. Germline CDR1 is SGHTA and CDR2 is FQGNSA. DNA of the CDR3: TGTGCCAGCCTCACTAGCAATTCACCCCTCCACTTT. Translating it yields CASLTSNSPLHF.

The J gene is TRBJ2-1, the V gene TRBV5-1, with 9 bases lining up with TRBD2. Germline CDR1 and CDR2: SGHRS and YFSETQ. This CDR3 has 15 residues. Trimming took 0 bases from V and 8 from J; bases not matched to a gene: 6. The CDR3 nucleotides are TGCGCCAGCAGCTTGGAGGGTAGCGGGGGTGATGAGCAGTTCTTC. Translation gives CASSLEGSGGDEQFF.

This clone has just a few counts. This sequence joins TRBV28 and TRBJ1-2; TRBD1 is a possible D gene (6 bases). Trimming left V 4 bases short and J 3 bases short, with 18 bases between. Germline loops: CDR1 MDHEN, CDR2 SYDVKM. The CDR3 length is 16 residues. DNA of the CDR3: TGTGCCAGCAGTTCCTCCTCGGACAGAACATACTATGGCTACACCTTC. Its translation is CASSSSSDRTYYGYTF.

The CDR3 coding sequence is TGTGCCAGCAGCCCGCAACGGGCTATCGTGGGAGATACGCAGTATTTT. This gives the protein CASSPQRAIVGDTQYF. The chain carries TRBV14 and TRBJ2-3; D is uncertain. The CDR3 is 16 amino acids. V gave up 4 bases and J gave up 5 bases, with 19 bases separating them. CDR1 and CDR2 (germline): SGHDN, FVKESK.

The chain employs TRBV7-2 and TRBJ1-5; D ambiguous. The CDR3 spans 14 residues. Per germline, CDR1 SGHTA and CDR2 FQGNSA. Deletions cut 4 bases from V and 0 bases from J, with 7 bases between. The CDR3 sequence: CASSWGPSNQPQHF. The CDR3 region has the DNA TGTGCCAGCAGCTGGGGTCCTAGCAATCAGCCCCAGCATTTT. Full variable domain (rest looked up from reference TRBV7-2 and TRBJ1-5): GAGVSQSPSNKVTEKGKDVELRCDPISGHTALYWYRQSLGQGLEFLIYFQGNSAPDKSGLPSDRFSAERTGGSVSTLTIQRTQQEDSAVYLCASSWGPSNQPQHFGDGTRLSIL.

The chain joins TRBV29-1 to TRBJ1-1; D not certain. V was shortened by 7 bases and J by 1 base, with 13 bases between the two germline ends. CDR1 is SQVTM, CDR2 ANQGSEA, per germline. The CDR3 extends over 13 amino acids. The CDR3 here is CSAAEGTNTEAFF. The CDR3 DNA reads TGCAGCGCCGCGGAGGGTACGAACACTGAAGCTTTCTTT.

The chain is built from TRBV4-3 and TRBJ2-1; TRBD1 aligns across 8 bases. The CDR3 covers 16 residues. Germline V gene lookup returns CDR1 LGHNA and CDR2 YSLEER. V shed 1 base and J 8 bases; nucleotides not matched to a gene: 10. The CDR3 is CASSQAAGQGTYEQFF. The CDR3 DNA reads as TGCGCCAGCAGCCAAGCAGCTGGACAGGGCACTTATGAGCAGTTCTTC.

The V gene is TRBV2, the J gene TRBJ2-1, with D maybe TRBD2 (5 bases). CDR3 size: 13 residues. The germline gives CDR1 SNHLY, CDR2 FYNNEI. The ends were cut back, 11 bases at V and 8 bases at J, with 19 bases in the middle. CDR3 residues: CASRGRVADEQFF. The DNA for the CDR3 is TGTGCCTCTCGGGGAAGGGTGGCTGATGAGCAGTTCTTC.

This chain joins TRBV19 and TRBJ1-1; D is perhaps TRBD1 (6 bases). The V end was cut by 3 bases, the J end by 6 bases, with 20 bases between. Germline lookup yields CDR1 LNHDA and CDR2 SQIVND (reference sequence). This CDR3 region has 16 residues. The CDR3 DNA sequence: TGTGCCAGTAGTATGGGGGGGGGACACCTTCGGCCTGAAGCTTTCTTT. This sequence encodes CASSMGGGHLRPEAFF.

The chain links TRBV6-5 to TRBJ2-7; 7 nucleotides agree with TRBD1. CDR3 length equals 13 residues. Trimming cost V 9 bases and J 0 bases; bases outside gene matches: 5. Germline CDR1 is MNHEY and CDR2 is SVGAGI. The CDR3: CASYRGPSYEQYF. In DNA, the CDR3 is TGTGCCAGTTACAGGGGCCCCTCCTACGAGCAGTACTTC.

This chain connects TRBV6-5 to TRBJ1-2; a weak D match, TRBD1 (6 bases). Trimming shortened V by 2 bases and J by 2 bases, and 9 bases separated the two germline ends. The germline V gene has CDR1 MNHEY and CDR2 SVGAGI. The CDR3 sequence is 14 residues long. The CDR3 here is CASSYDTGNYGYTF. The CDR3 nucleotides read TGTGCCAGCAGTTACGATACAGGGAACTATGGCTACACCTTC.

The chain uses TRBV6-6 and TRBJ1-2; D is perhaps TRBD1 (6 bases). Looked up from germline, CDR1 is MNHNY and CDR2 is SVGAGI (reference sequence). This CDR3 is 14 amino acids long. V lost 5 bases and J lost 5, with 15 bases in between. The CDR3 DNA follows: TGTGCCAGCAGTCCTACAGGGAGGGGGTATGGCTACACCTTC. As protein: CASSPTGRGYGYTF.

This clone has only a few counts. The rearrangement uses TRBV18 and TRBJ1-3; TRBD1 matches 10 bases. CDR1 KGHSH and CDR2 LQKENI come from the germline V gene. V lost 1 base and J lost 6; bases outside the gene matches: 9. The CDR3 loop spans 17 amino acids. The CDR3 region is CASSPRMGQGRLNTIYF. CDR3 DNA sequence: TGTGCCAGCTCACCACGGATGGGACAGGGGAGACTAAACACCATATATTTT. Using reference TRBV18 and TRBJ1-3 for the parts outside the CDR3, the full variable domain is NAGVMQNPRHLVRRRGQEARLRCSPMKGHSHVYWYRQLPEEGLKFMVYLQKENIIDESGMPKERFSAEFPKEGPSILRIQQVVRGDSAAYFCASSPRMGQGRLNTIYFGEGSWLTVV.

This chain links TRBV21-1 with TRBJ1-4. TRBV21-1 is described as a pseudogene. The CDR3 length is 14 residues. Written as DNA, the CDR3 is TGTGCCAGCAAAGGCGGCAGTACTAATGAAAAACTGTTTTTT. It specifies CASKGGSTNEKLFF.

The genes are TRBV6-5 and TRBJ1-1, with D tentatively TRBD1 (5 bases). There are 14 residues in the CDR3. V was shortened by 3 bases and J by 0 bases, with 8 bases between the two germline ends. Germline V lookup: CDR1 MNHEY, CDR2 SVGAGI. CDR3 sequence reads: CASSYQGMNTEAFF. The CDR3 DNA reads as TGTGCCAGCAGTTATCAGGGTATGAACACTGAAGCTTTCTTT.

The genes are TRBV25-1 and TRBJ2-3, with no clear D. Germline V CDR1 and CDR2: MGHDK, SYGVNS. V lost 4 bases and J lost 5, with 7 bases in between. The CDR3 is 12 residues long. CDR3 residues: CASSAGGDTQYF. DNA of the CDR3: TGTGCCAGCAGTGCAGGTGGAGATACGCAGTATTTT.